This T cell receptor (beta chain) is from a study of type 1 regulatory T cells. Background on the study: An in vitro protocol generated T-allo10, a Tr1-enriched, alloantigen-specific CD4 T cell product. Findings and limits, study-wide: Compared with non-type 1 regulatory T cells, type 1 regulatory T cells showed a more restricted TCR repertoire.

Trimming pared 5 bases from V and 2 bases from J, leaving 12 bases between. CDR1 and CDR2 (germline): SGHTA, FQGNSA. CDR3 length equals 14 residues. MiXCR was run by TCRdb on the reads, yielding one entry per CDR3 protein. The repertoire consists of tens of thousands of distinct CDR3 sequences, with 62% occurring once and the leading ten covering approximately 1.8%. Comment on this clonotype: Its antigen is currently unknown.

V gene TRBV7-2 combines with J gene TRBJ1-2; D remains ambiguous. The TCR originated in a human donor in good health. The sample was cultured non-Tr1 T cells, either the whole culture or a sorted T cell fraction (not recorded which). The CDR3 DNA follows: TGTGCCAGCAGCGCCTCGGCAGTAAACTATGGCTACACCTTC. This sequence encodes CASSASAVNYGYTF.